This T cell receptor beta chain was obtained from a study of blood T cell repertoires in COVID-19 (dated by TCRdb to about 2020). Regarding the complete study: The collaborator samples originated in the United States, Italy and Spain and spanned the acute and convalescent phases of COVID-19. The dataset comprised deeply sampled blood TCRbeta repertoires from subjects exposed to, actively infected with, or recovered from COVID-19. The repertoires were made available in a free public database intended to serve as a resource for research on the immune response to SARS-CoV-2. Nearly every sample came with metadata listing a de-identified subject ID, COVID-19 status, age in years and sex. The prospective study material was composed of cDNA or gDNA derived from T cells, B-cell-depleted T cells, or PBMCs. Where available, HLA class I and class II types were obtained from metadata supplied by the sample provider rather than from assay-based typing. Samples were obtained from the ongoing ImmuneRACE study (first 160 participants) and from 1,254 subjects provided by 6 global collaborators.

TCRbeta CDR3 regions were amplified from genomic DNA by means of the immunoSEQ Assay, a bias-controlled multiplex PCR. The authors' analysis ran thus. Nucleated cell counts per sample were estimated from amplification of reference gene primers within the assay. Sequence reads were collapsed and filtered to measure the absolute abundance of every unique TCRbeta CDR3 rearrangement. For each sample, productive Simpson clonality was calculated as the square root of Simpson's diversity index over productive rearrangements. The clones in this table, taken by TCRdb from immuneACCESS, are in-frame only. Not every clone is retained; where verified, under half of the shortfall comes from an unresolved V gene, and the cause of the rest is unknown. That table is the source of V, J and clone size, and D and trimming were worked out from the DNA. In this sample the table shows fewer than 200,000 clones, about 86% of which occur a single time. Roughly 19% of the sample goes to the ten largest clones.

The CDR3 measures 12 amino acids from cysteine to phenylalanine. CDR3 DNA only is kept here, 36 bases in frame from base 1. V was cut back by 0 bases and J by 7 bases, leaving a gap of 7 bases between them. As encoded in the germline V gene (reference sequence), CDR1 is GTSNPN while CDR2 is SVGIG. Results the study describes overall, beyond this receptor: The amount of clinical and demographic metadata varied by source and participant and was provided uncurated.

A second Seattle source provided samples from volunteer blood donors who had recovered from COVID-19. Each collaborating institution followed its own protocols to collect whole blood in K2EDTA tubes. For TCRbeta analysis, collaborators shipped samples as frozen whole blood, isolated PBMCs, or DNA extracted from either of those sample types. Comment on this clone: What this receptor recognizes is not known. It has no much larger one-base neighbor in the sample; base qualities were not kept.

This chain joins TRBV30 to TRBJ1-5, with an unclear D gene assignment. This receptor was identified in a woman in her 70s who had recovered from COVID-19. The sequenced material came from peripheral blood. For the CDR3, the sequence is CAWSVKFQPQHF. The sequenced DNA is TGTGCCTGGAGTGTCAAATTCCAGCCCCAGCATTTT.